This section outlines one TCR beta chain sequence together with its context. Its target is not known. The data stem from a study of PD-1 blockade in classical Hodgkin lymphoma. Germline lookup yields CDR1 ENHRY and CDR2 SYGVKD. V lost 2 bases, J lost 0 bases, and 11 bases lay in between. The CDR3 has 15 residues. TCRdb keeps only in-frame clones here, not all; method: immunoSEQ multiplex PCR. The sample includes 15,000 to 20,000 clones, 75% to 90% of them seen just once. Study-wide results and limits: CD4+ but not CD8+ TCR diversity rose significantly by C4D1. Baseline diversity was lower in partial responders and progressors than complete responders. It was reported that newly diagnosed patients had less baseline TCR diversity than healthy donors.

All patients experienced relapse after autologous stem cell transplantation, and brentuximab vedotin exposure was variable. This chain connects TRBV10-3 to TRBJ2-7; D is unresolved. The TCR was taken from a human donor with classical Hodgkin lymphoma. Source: peripheral blood mononuclear cells (PBMCs), taken at baseline. DNA for the CDR3: TGTGCCATCAGTGAGGGGGTACCAAGCTCCTACGAGCAGTACTTC. Protein sequence: CAISEGVPSSYEQYF.